This TCR beta chain came from a study of CD8 T cells in ankylosing spondylitis. Making the TCR beta libraries involved quantitative 5'-RACE with molecular barcodes. TCRdb passed the 5' RACE reads through MiXCR, listing each CDR3 protein once. The sample yields approximately 400,000 distinct CDR3 sequences, about a sixth seen once. In germline, CDR1 is WSHSY, CDR2 SAAADI. Trimming stripped 5 bases from V and 2 bases from J, with 15 bases between. This CDR3 has 16 amino acids. This clonotype has just a few counts. Antigen specificity is unknown. Study results and caveats: Disease-linked clones were reportedly significantly enriched in matched ankylosing spondylitis synovial fluid. Some motif variants were previously reported in reactive arthritis synovial fluid and blood. Those disease-linked clones were CD8+; they were also relatively rare in peripheral blood. A TCR beta motif made of fewer than ten highly homologous variants seemed typical of ankylosing spondylitis blood.

This sequence originates from a male donor with ankylosing spondylitis. The rearrangement joins TRBV10-2 to TRBJ2-2; tentatively, D is TRBD1 or TRBD2 (5 bases each). The sequencing sample was made of blood, either unsorted or a sorted T cell fraction (not recorded which). CDR3 sequence (DNA): TGCGCCAGCAGTATGAGGGGAACTACCAACACCGGGGAGCTGTTTTTT. Its translation: CASSMRGTTNTGELFF.